These 6 T cell receptor beta chains were sequenced from one sample in a study of blood T cell repertoires in COVID-19. Profiling relied on immunoSEQ multiplex PCR, and the TCRdb table lists in-frame clones only, not all of them. The table shows roughly 68,000 clones, with around 88% occurring only once. The sequenced sample consisted of peripheral blood. The receptors originated from a woman between 65 and 79 years old with acute or convalescent COVID-19.

As DNA, the CDR3 is TGTGCCAGCACCTCGATCTGGACTCGGATGAACACTGAAGCTTTCTTT. It is translated as CASTSIWTRMNTEAFF. This rearrangement joins TRBV28 to TRBJ1-1; no definite D call. Trimming removed 7 bases at V and 0 bases at J, with 18 bases between. The CDR3 covers 16 residues. The germline gives CDR1 MDHEN, CDR2 SYDVKM.

J is TRBJ1-2 and V is TRBV19; D ambiguous. V gave up 2 bases and J gave up 2 bases, with 9 bases separating them. The CDR3 extends over 14 amino acids. Germline values: CDR1 LNHDA, CDR2 SQIVND (reference sequence). CDR3 sequence: CASSITWQNYGYTF. CDR3 DNA: TGTGCCAGTAGTATAACATGGCAAAACTATGGCTACACCTTC. The variable domain in full, with the rest retrieved from reference TRBV19 and TRBJ1-2, is DGGITQSPKYLFRKEGQNVTLSCEQNLNHDAMYWYRQDPGQGLRLIYYSQIVNDFQKGDIAEGYSVSREKKESFPLTVTSAQKNPTAFYLCASSITWQNYGYTFGSGTRLTVV.

The V gene is TRBV29-1, the J gene TRBJ1-2; 8 bases agree with TRBD1. Looked up from germline, CDR1 is SQVTM and CDR2 is ANQGSEA. The V and J ends lost 6 bases and 8 bases, in that order; junction bases with no gene match: 8. CDR3 length: 12 amino acids. CDR3 amino acids: CSVDREGGGYTF. CDR3 bases: TGCAGCGTGGACAGGGAAGGAGGAGGCTACACCTTC.

The rearrangement uses TRBV27 and TRBJ2-1; 11 positions agree with TRBD2. The germline V gene encodes CDR1 MNHEY and CDR2 SMNVEV (reference sequence). The CDR3 runs to 19 residues. Trimming took 4 bases from V and 3 from J; bases not matched to a gene: 14. CDR3 in DNA: TGTGCCAGCAGTTCCCACCTCGTCGGGACTAGCGGAGTCTACAATGAGCAGTTCTTC. This sequence encodes CASSSHLVGTSGVYNEQFF.

This chain uses TRBV28 with TRBJ2-3; a weak D match, TRBD2 (5 bases). Germline V lookup: CDR1 MDHEN, CDR2 SYDVKM. The CDR3 is 14 amino acids. Trimming cost V 2 bases and J 1 base, with 7 bases left between them. CDR3 sequence reads: CASSLSSGTDTQYF. The CDR3 bases are TGTGCCAGCAGTTTAAGTAGCGGCACAGATACGCAGTATTTT. Complete variable domain (other parts from reference TRBV28 and TRBJ2-3): DVKVTQSSRYLVKRTGEKVFLECVQDMDHENMFWYRQDPGLGLRLIYFSYDVKMKEKGDIPEGYSVSREKKERFSLILESASTNQTSMYLCASSLSSGTDTQYFGPGTRLTVL.

Written as DNA, the CDR3 is TGTGCCAGCAGCCGTCCTACTAGCGGGAGTACAGATACGCAGTATTTT. This translates into CASSRPTSGSTDTQYF. The chain combines TRBV7-8 with TRBJ2-3; TRBD2 matches at 11 bases. Germline V gene sequence: CDR1 SGHVS, CDR2 FQNEAQ. CDR3 length: 16 residues. Trimming removed 5 bases from V and 3 bases from J; junction bases left unmatched: 7.